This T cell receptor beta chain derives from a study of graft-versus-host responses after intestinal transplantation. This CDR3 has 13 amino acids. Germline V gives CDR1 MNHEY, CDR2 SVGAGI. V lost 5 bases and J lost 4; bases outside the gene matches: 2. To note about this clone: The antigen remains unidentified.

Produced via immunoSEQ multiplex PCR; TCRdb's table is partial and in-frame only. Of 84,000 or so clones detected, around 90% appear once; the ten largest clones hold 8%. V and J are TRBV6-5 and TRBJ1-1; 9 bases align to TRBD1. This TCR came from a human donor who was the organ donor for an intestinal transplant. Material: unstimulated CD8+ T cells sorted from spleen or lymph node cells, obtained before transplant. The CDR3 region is CASSPDRGTEAFF. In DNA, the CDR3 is TGTGCCAGCAGTCCGGACAGGGGCACTGAAGCTTTCTTT.